Included here is one T cell receptor (beta chain) sequence, with context. What it binds is unknown. One junction end does not reproduce the germline sequence, and a read error may be involved. The record originates from a study of Graves' ophthalmopathy and Graves' hyperthyroidism. Across the whole study: By definition, stable hyperthyroidism involved no ophthalmopathy within 18 months of follow-up.

General study points: Most expanded thyroid clonotypes above 0.001 frequency also appeared in blood.

Per the germline V gene, CDR1 is ENHRY and CDR2 is SYGVKD. CDR3 length: 14 amino acids. TCR beta CDR3 regions were amplified from RNA transcripts. The first-round RT-PCR employed HTBI primers together with the Qiagen OneStep RT-PCR kit. A multiplex PCR was then performed as the second round. TCRdb ran MiXCR on the multiplex PCR reads and lists one entry per CDR3 protein. This table holds more than 1,000,000 distinct CDR3 sequences, 35% to 40% found once. The hyperthyroidism patients had a new diagnosis of under 2 months' duration and were aged 18 to 65. Clinicians diagnosed using symptoms, serum thyroxine, TRAb, thyroid ultrasound and orbital computed tomography.

The chain recombines TRBV10-3 with TRBJ2-5, with 7 bases matching TRBD2. Sequencing was done on a sample of peripheral blood or thyroid tissue (not recorded which). This TCR was recovered from an adult man with Graves' hyperthyroidism. Here the CDR3 DNA reads TGTGCCAGCAGTTTATACGGAGCGGGAAACACCCAGTACTTC. Translation gives CASSLYGAGNTQYF.